Following are 24 T cell receptor beta chains from one sample sequenced in a study of early T cells in non-severe SARS-CoV-2 infection. TCRdb ran MiXCR on the 5' RACE reads and lists one entry per CDR3 protein. Altogether tens of thousands of distinct CDR3 sequences are present, approximately 13% being singletons, with the ten largest covering about 4.4%. Sequencing was carried out using whole blood. These receptors came from an adult who was a healthcare worker with PCR-confirmed SARS-CoV-2 infection or an uninfected control (not recorded which).

The rearrangement uses TRBV7-9 and TRBJ1-5; no reliable D call. Germline values: CDR1 SEHNR, CDR2 FQNEAQ (reference sequence). The germline V and J ends were trimmed by 2 bases and 7 bases, with 6 bases remaining between them. This CDR3 contains 12 residues. CDR3 coding DNA: TGTGCCAGCAGCTTACGGGAGCAGCCCCAGCATTTT. As protein: CASSLREQPQHF.

At least ten counts were recorded for this clonotype. The chain couples TRBV4-1 to TRBJ2-7; D uncertain. Germline CDR1 and CDR2: MGHRA and YSYEKL. V was shortened by 0 bases and J by 7 bases, with 16 bases between the two germline ends. The CDR3 runs to 15 residues. The CDR3 coding sequence is TGCGCCAGCAGCCAAGAGCGGTCGTCCTTCTGGGAGCAGTACTTC. Encoded protein: CASSQERSSFWEQYF.

The chain joins TRBV5-1 to TRBJ1-1; no reliable D call. This CDR3 spans 14 amino acids. The V end was cut by 1 base, the J end by 1 base, with 8 bases between. Per germline, CDR1 SGHRS and CDR2 YFSETQ. The CDR3 is CASSLLDGNTEAFF. CDR3 in DNA: TGCGCCAGCAGCTTGCTGGACGGGAACACTGAAGCTTTCTTT.

The table lists this clonotype with many counts. V is TRBV12-3 or TRBV12-4 and J is TRBJ1-2; a possible D gene is TRBD1 (5 bases). Trimming cost V 4 bases and J 2 bases, with 8 bases left between them. CDR3 length: 13 amino acids. CDR3 sequence reads: CASSSRVNYGYTF. CDR3 DNA: TGTGCCAGCAGTTCCAGGGTAAACTATGGCTACACCTTC.

This clonotype was counted a few times. The genes are TRBV11-2 and TRBJ1-5; 10 bases are shared with TRBD1. V shed 5 bases, J shed 5 bases, and the junction held 9 bases outside the gene matches. Germline CDR1 and CDR2: SGHAT and FQNNGV. This CDR3 is built from 16 residues. Here the CDR3 DNA reads TGTGCCAGCAGCAGACCCTGGACAGGGGGGGATCAGCCCCAGCATTTT. This codes for CASSRPWTGGDQPQHF.

This clonotype occurred many times. The chain combines TRBV10-3 with TRBJ2-1, with D maybe TRBD2 (5 bases). Germline V gives CDR1 ENHRY, CDR2 SYGVKD. The CDR3 loop spans 15 amino acids. V was pared by 4 bases and J by 0 bases, with 10 bases between. In DNA form, the CDR3 reads TGTGCCATCAGTGGACGGGAATTCTCCTACAATGAGCAGTTCTTC. Translated, it gives CAISGREFSYNEQFF.

This clonotype has a handful of counts. This chain joins TRBV5-1 and TRBJ2-5; tentatively, D is TRBD1 or TRBD2 (6 bases each). Per the germline V gene, CDR1 is SGHRS and CDR2 is YFSETQ. The CDR3 has 15 amino acids. V was trimmed by 7 bases and J by 0 bases, leaving 16 bases between them. CDR3 residues: CASGNPGDNQETQYF. The DNA of the CDR3 is TGCGCCAGCGGCAATCCGGGGGACAACCAAGAGACCCAGTACTTC.

This clonotype was recorded at least ten times. The V and J genes are TRBV18 and TRBJ1-4, with TRBD1 identical over 9 bases. The CDR3 spans 17 residues. V lost 3 bases to trimming and J lost 7 bases; unmatched junction nucleotides: 12. Germline V lookup: CDR1 KGHSH, CDR2 LQKENI. CDR3: CASSPKDGTGTREKLFF. CDR3 coding DNA: TGTGCCAGCTCACCGAAGGATGGGACAGGGACTCGTGAAAAACTGTTTTTT.

DNA for the CDR3: TGTGCCAGCAGTTGGACGGGCGCCAGCTATGGCTACACCTTC. Its protein is CASSWTGASYGYTF. The chain has TRBV27 and TRBJ1-2; no reliable D call. CDR3 length: 14 amino acids. The V end lost 4 bases, the J end lost 4 bases, and 13 bases lay between the germline ends. Germline V gene lookup returns CDR1 MNHEY and CDR2 SMNVEV (reference sequence).

This clonotype was found many times. V gene TRBV30 combines with J gene TRBJ1-2; the D is unclear. Looked up from germline, CDR1 is GTSNPN and CDR2 is SVGIG (reference sequence). V lost 4 bases and J 7 bases, leaving 13 bases between the germline ends. The CDR3 is 12 amino acids. In DNA, the CDR3 is TGTGCCTGGACCGTAGACGAGGGTGGCTACACCTTC. Encoded protein: CAWTVDEGGYTF.

This clonotype was detected a few times. The chain carries TRBV6-1 and TRBJ2-1; D is uncertain. V dropped 7 bases and J dropped 0 bases, with 13 bases sitting between them. CDR3 length equals 15 residues. Germline-derived CDR1 and CDR2 are MNHNS and SASEGT. The CDR3 nucleotides are TGTGCCAGCACCGACGATCCTAGCTCCTACAATGAGCAGTTCTTC. It specifies CASTDDPSSYNEQFF.

The chain joins TRBV7-2 to TRBJ1-5; D is unresolved. The CDR3 covers 13 residues. The germline CDR1 and CDR2 sequences are SGHTA and FQGNSA. Trimming pared 1 base from V and 7 bases from J, leaving 8 bases between. The CDR3 nucleotides read TGTGCCAGCAGCTTAGTATTTGGCCAGCCCCAGCATTTT. The encoded protein is CASSLVFGQPQHF.

The rearrangement joins TRBV18 to TRBJ1-6; 8 positions agree with TRBD1. The CDR3 runs to 15 residues. V dropped 0 bases and J dropped 8; count of bases not matched to a gene: 3. The germline gives CDR1 KGHSH, CDR2 LQKENI. CDR3 sequence (DNA): TGTGCCAGCTCACCACCACAGGGGGGATATTCACCCCTCCACTTT. It yields the protein CASSPPQGGYSPLHF.

This clonotype was counted at least ten times. The rearrangement links TRBV11-3 to TRBJ2-7; tentatively, D is TRBD2 (6 bases). Germline V gene lookup returns CDR1 SGHNT and CDR2 YENEEA. Trimming took off 5 bases at V and 6 bases at J, with 17 bases between the two ends. CDR3 size: 14 residues. The CDR3, as DNA: TGTGCCAGCAGCCCCATTAGCGGTTCGGTCGAGCAGTACTTC. Translation: CASSPISGSVEQYF.

This clonotype was found many times. The chain employs TRBV27 and TRBJ1-1, with D unclear. Trimming took 1 base from V and 1 from J, leaving 7 bases between them. Per germline, CDR1 MNHEY and CDR2 SMNVEV (reference sequence). The CDR3 covers 14 residues. CDR3 DNA sequence: TGTGCCAGCAGTTTATGGCAGGAGAACACTGAAGCTTTCTTT. Translated, it gives CASSLWQENTEAFF.

This clonotype was recorded a few times. V gene TRBV6-5 combines with J gene TRBJ2-5, with D possibly matching TRBD1 (5 bases). The V end was cut by 2 bases, the J end by 4 bases, with 11 bases between. This CDR3 comprises 14 residues. Germline CDR1 and CDR2: MNHEY and SVGAGI. In nucleotides, the CDR3 is TGTGCCAGCAGTTACGGGTCAGGGTTAGAGACCCAGTACTTC. It specifies CASSYGSGLETQYF.

With regard to this clonotype: A read error may explain this, as a much larger clone is one base away. V usage is TRBV10-3 and J usage is TRBJ2-3; weak D call: TRBD2 (5 bases). This CDR3 has 14 residues. CDR1 is ENHRY and CDR2 is SYGVKD in the germline V gene. Trimming pared 7 bases from V and 5 bases from J, leaving 16 bases between. The CDR3 nucleotides read TGTGCCATCAAGCTAGCAGCGAGCCAAGATACGCAGTATTTT. Translation gives CAIKLAASQDTQYF.

The chain is built from TRBV29-1 and TRBJ2-7, with D tentatively TRBD1 or TRBD2 (5 bases each). There are 13 residues in the CDR3. Germline lookup yields CDR1 SQVTM and CDR2 ANQGSEA. The germline V and J ends were trimmed by 6 bases and 3 bases, with 15 bases remaining between them. The CDR3 bases are TGCAGCGTCCGATTGTCAGGGAGCTACGAGCAGTACTTC. This gives the protein CSVRLSGSYEQYF.

This clonotype was detected ten times or more. This chain's CDR3 is CASSPVGGVNQPQHF. Here the CDR3 DNA reads TGCGCCAGCAGCCCGGTCGGGGGGGTGAATCAGCCCCAGCATTTT. The chain links TRBV5-1 to TRBJ1-5, with D possibly matching TRBD1 (5 bases). This CDR3 is 15 amino acids long. Germline lookup yields CDR1 SGHRS and CDR2 YFSETQ. Trimming shortened V by 4 bases and J by 4 bases, and 15 bases separated the two germline ends.

This clonotype has ten or more counts. This chain joins TRBV2 and TRBJ2-3, with D perhaps given as TRBD1 or TRBD2 (6 bases each). This CDR3 has 15 residues. CDR1 is SNHLY, CDR2 FYNNEI, per germline. The V end lost 6 bases, the J end lost 0 bases, and 13 bases lay between the germline ends. In DNA form, the CDR3 reads TGTGCCAGCAGCGTGAGGGGGGCTAGCACAGATACGCAGTATTTT. This translates into CASSVRGASTDTQYF.

This clonotype was recorded at least ten times. The rearrangement joins TRBV29-1 to TRBJ1-1, with D tentatively TRBD1 (6 bases). This CDR3 spans 13 amino acids. In germline, CDR1 is SQVTM, CDR2 ANQGSEA. The V end was cut by 3 bases, the J end by 0 bases, with 8 bases between. CDR3 sequence (DNA): TGCAGCGTTGATCAGGGGTTGAACACTGAAGCTTTCTTT. It codes for CSVDQGLNTEAFF.

Many counts were recorded for this clonotype. CDR3 in DNA: TGTGCCAGCAGCTTAGCGATGGGACGGATAGAGACCCAGTACTTC. Translation: CASSLAMGRIETQYF. V and J are TRBV7-8 and TRBJ2-5, with D perhaps TRBD1 or TRBD2 (5 bases each). CDR3 length: 15 amino acids. Trimming pared 0 bases from V and 4 bases from J, leaving 12 bases between. Germline V gene lookup returns CDR1 SGHVS and CDR2 FQNEAQ.

This clonotype was seen at least ten times. The chain is built from TRBV19 and TRBJ1-2, with 8 bases identical to TRBD1. This CDR3 is built from 13 residues. Germline V gene data show CDR1 as LNHDA and CDR2 as SQIVND (reference sequence). The ends lost 5 bases at V and 7 bases at J; junction bases unmatched: 6. DNA for the CDR3: TGTGCCAGTAGTGATACTGGACAGGGTGGCTACACCTTC. Translated: CASSDTGQGGYTF.

The chain recombines TRBV6-6 with TRBJ1-1; no firm D call. V lost 2 bases and J 0 bases, leaving 10 bases between the germline ends. Germline assignment: CDR1 MNHNY and CDR2 SVGAGI (reference sequence). There are 15 residues in the CDR3. The CDR3 loop reads CASSYDTVVNTEAFF. In DNA form, the CDR3 reads TGTGCCAGCAGTTACGATACGGTGGTGAACACTGAAGCTTTCTTT.